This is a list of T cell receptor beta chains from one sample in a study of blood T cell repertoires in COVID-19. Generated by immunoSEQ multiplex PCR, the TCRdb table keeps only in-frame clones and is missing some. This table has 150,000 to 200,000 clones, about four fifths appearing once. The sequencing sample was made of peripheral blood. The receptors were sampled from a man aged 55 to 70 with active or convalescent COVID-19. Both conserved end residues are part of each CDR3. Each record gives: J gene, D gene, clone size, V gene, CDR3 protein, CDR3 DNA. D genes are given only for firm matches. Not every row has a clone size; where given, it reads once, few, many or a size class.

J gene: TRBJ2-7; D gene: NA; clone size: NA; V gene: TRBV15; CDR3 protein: CATSRDQGPYEQYF; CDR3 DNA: TGTGCCACCAGCAGGGATCAGGGGCCCTACGAGCAGTACTTC
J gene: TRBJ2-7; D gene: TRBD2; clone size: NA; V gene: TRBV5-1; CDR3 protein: CASSGGLAGGPREEQYF; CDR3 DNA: TGCGCCAGCAGCGGAGGACTAGCGGGAGGACCGAGGGAGGAGCAGTACTTC
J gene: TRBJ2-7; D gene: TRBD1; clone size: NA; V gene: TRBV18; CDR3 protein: CASSPSDRGHEQYF; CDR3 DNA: TGTGCCAGCTCACCCTCTGACAGGGGCCACGAGCAGTACTTC
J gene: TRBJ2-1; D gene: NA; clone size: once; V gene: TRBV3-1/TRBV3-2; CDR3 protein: CASSRSTVSSYNEQFF; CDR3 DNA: TGTGCCAGCAGCCGGTCGACAGTGAGCTCCTACAATGAGCAGTTCTTC
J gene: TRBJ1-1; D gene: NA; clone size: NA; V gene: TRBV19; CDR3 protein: CASSIRVGQNENTEAFF; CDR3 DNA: TGTGCCAGTAGTATACGAGTCGGACAGAACGAGAACACTGAAGCTTTCTTT
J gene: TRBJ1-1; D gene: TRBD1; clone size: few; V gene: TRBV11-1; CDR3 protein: CASSSRGRWDTEAFF; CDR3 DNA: TGTGCCAGCAGCTCAAGGGGGCGATGGGACACTGAAGCTTTCTTT
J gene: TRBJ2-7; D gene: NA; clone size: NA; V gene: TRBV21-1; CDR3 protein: CASSRREGTVTYEQYF; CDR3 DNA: TGTGCCAGCAGCCGAAGGGAGGGTACGGTTACCTACGAGCAGTACTTC
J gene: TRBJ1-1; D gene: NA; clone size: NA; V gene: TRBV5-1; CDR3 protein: CASSGILTGMNTEAFF; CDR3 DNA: TGCGCCAGCAGCGGAATTTTGACAGGAATGAACACTGAAGCTTTCTTT
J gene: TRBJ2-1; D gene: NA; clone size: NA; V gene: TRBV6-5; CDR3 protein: CASSYSGLLSYNEQFF; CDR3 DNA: TGTGCCAGCAGTTACTCGGGACTTCTCTCCTACAATGAGCAGTTCTTC
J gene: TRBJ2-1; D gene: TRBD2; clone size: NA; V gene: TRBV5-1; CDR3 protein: CASSPPGLVSYNEQFF; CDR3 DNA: TGCGCCAGCAGCCCACCCGGACTAGTATCCTACAATGAGCAGTTCTTC
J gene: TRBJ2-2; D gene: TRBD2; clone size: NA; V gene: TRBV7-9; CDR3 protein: CASSLQGLAGVPNTGELFF; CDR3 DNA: TGTGCCAGCAGCCTACAGGGACTAGCGGGGGTCCCGAACACCGGGGAGCTGTTTTTT
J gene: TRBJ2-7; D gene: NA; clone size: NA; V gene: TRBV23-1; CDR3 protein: CASSHWKSRGLGYEQYF; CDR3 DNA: TGCGCCAGCAGTCACTGGAAATCCAGGGGTCTGGGCTACGAGCAGTACTTC
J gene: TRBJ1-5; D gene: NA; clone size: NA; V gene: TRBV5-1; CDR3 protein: CASSQGPAGGTYAQHF; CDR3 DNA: TGCGCCAGCAGTCAAGGCCCCGCTGGAGGGACCTATGCCCAGCATTTT
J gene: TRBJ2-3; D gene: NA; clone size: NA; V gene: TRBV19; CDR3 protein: CASSLRRRSTDTQYF; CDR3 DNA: TGTGCCAGTAGCCTGCGGCGAAGAAGCACAGATACGCAGTATTTT
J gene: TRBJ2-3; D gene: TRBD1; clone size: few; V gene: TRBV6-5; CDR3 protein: CASSYGDRRDTQYF; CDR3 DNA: TGTGCCAGCAGTTACGGGGACAGGAGAGATACGCAGTATTTT
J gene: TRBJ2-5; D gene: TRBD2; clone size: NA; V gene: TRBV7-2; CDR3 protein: CASSFTSGAKETQYF; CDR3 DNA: TGTGCCAGCAGCTTTACTAGCGGGGCCAAAGAGACCCAGTACTTC
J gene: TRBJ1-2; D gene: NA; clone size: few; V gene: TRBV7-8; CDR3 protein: CASSLEVGAYGYTF; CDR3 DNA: TGTGCCAGCAGCTTAGAGGTGGGGGCCTATGGCTACACCTTC
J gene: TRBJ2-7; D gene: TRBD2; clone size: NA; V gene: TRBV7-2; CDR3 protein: CASSLDATSGAREQYF; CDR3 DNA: TGTGCCAGCAGCTTAGATGCGACTAGCGGAGCGAGGGAGCAGTACTTC
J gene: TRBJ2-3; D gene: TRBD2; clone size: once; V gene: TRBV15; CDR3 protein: CATSITPGLATDTQYF; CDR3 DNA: TGTGCCACCAGCATTACCCCGGGACTAGCAACGGATACGCAGTATTTT
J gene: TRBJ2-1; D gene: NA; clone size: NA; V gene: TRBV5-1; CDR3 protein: CASSDYSEQFF; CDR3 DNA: TGCGCCAGCAGCGACTACAGTGAGCAGTTCTTC
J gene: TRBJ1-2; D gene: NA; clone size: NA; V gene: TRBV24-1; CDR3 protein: CATSGPPTRGTHYGYTF; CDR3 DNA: TGTGCCACCAGCGGCCCTCCAACCCGGGGGACCCACTATGGCTACACCTTC
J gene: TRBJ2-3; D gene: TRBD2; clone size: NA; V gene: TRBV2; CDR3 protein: CASRSGLVINADTQYF; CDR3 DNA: TGTGCCAGCCGGTCTGGACTAGTGATCAACGCAGATACGCAGTATTTT
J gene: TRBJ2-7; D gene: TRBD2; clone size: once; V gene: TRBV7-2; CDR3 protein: CASSLDSGRYEQYF; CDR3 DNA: TGTGCCAGCAGCTTAGACAGCGGGAGATACGAGCAGTACTTC
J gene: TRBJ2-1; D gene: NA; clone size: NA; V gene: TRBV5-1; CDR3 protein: CASSQGLNEQFF; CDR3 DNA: TGCGCCAGCAGCCAGGGACTCAATGAGCAGTTCTTC
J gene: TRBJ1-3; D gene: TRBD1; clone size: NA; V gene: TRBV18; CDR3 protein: CASSKGQDLRNTIYF; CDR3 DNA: TGTGCCAGCTCAAAAGGACAGGACCTACGAAACACCATATATTTT
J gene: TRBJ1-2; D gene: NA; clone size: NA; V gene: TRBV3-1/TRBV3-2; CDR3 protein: CASAPGSLNGYTF; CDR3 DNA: TGTGCCAGCGCCCCGGGGTCGCTTAATGGCTACACCTTC
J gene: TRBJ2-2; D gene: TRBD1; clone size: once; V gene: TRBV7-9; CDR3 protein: CASSGTGGRTGELFF; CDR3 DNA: TGTGCCAGCAGCGGCACAGGGGGCCGTACCGGGGAGCTGTTTTTT
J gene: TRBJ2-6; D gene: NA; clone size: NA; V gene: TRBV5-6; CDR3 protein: CASSFLELGASGANVLTF; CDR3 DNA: TGTGCCAGCAGCTTTTTGGAGTTAGGGGCCTCTGGGGCCAACGTCCTGACTTTC
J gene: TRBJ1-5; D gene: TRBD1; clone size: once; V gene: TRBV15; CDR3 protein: CATSSGTGANNQPQHF; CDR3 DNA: TGTGCCACCAGCAGCGGGACAGGGGCGAACAATCAGCCCCAGCATTTT
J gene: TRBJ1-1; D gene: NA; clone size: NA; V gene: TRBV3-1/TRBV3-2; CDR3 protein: CASGLSLNTEAFF; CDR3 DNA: TGTGCCAGCGGCCTCTCTTTGAACACTGAAGCTTTCTTT
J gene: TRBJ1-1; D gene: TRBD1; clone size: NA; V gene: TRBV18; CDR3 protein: CASSPPTGAINTEAFF; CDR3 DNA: TGTGCCAGCTCACCACCGACAGGGGCCATAAACACTGAAGCTTTCTTT
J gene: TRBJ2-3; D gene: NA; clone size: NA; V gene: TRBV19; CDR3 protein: CASSILGTNTDTQYF; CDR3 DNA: TGTGCCAGTAGTATCTTAGGGACAAACACAGATACGCAGTATTTT
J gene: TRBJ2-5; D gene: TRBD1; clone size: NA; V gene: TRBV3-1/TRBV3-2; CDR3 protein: CAIRTGQETQYF; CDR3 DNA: TGTGCCATCCGGACAGGACAAGAGACCCAGTACTTC
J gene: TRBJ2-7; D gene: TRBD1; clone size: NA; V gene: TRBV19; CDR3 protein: CASSTTGYSYEQYF; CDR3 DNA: TGTGCCAGTAGTACGACAGGGTACTCCTACGAGCAGTACTTC
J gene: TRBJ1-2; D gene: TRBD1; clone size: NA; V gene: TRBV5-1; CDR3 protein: CASSLGTGGFYGYTF; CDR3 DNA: TGCGCCAGCAGCTTGGGTACAGGGGGTTTCTATGGCTACACCTTC
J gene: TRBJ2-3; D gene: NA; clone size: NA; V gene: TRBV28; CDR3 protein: CASSSSRGSSLQYF; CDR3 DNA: TGTGCCAGCAGTTCCTCCAGGGGTTCTTCGCTGCAGTATTTT
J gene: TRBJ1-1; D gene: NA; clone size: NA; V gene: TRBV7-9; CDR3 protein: CASSLAGFAGTLRNF; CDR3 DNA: TGTGCCAGCAGCTTAGCGGGGTTTGCGGGGACTCTTAGAAACTTT
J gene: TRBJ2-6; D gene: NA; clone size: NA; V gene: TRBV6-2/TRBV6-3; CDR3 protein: CASSYPLESLPGANVLTF; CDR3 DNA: TGTGCCAGCAGTTACCCCCTCGAGTCCCTGCCTGGGGCCAACGTCCTGACTTTC
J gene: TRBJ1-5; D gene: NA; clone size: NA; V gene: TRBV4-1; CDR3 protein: CASSQDPLEQPQHF; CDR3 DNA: TGCGCCAGCAGCCAAGATCCCCTGGAGCAGCCCCAGCATTTT
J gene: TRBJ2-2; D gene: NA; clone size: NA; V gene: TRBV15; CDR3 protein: CATSRDRGTNTGELFF; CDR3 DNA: TGTGCCACCAGCAGAGACAGGGGAACGAACACCGGGGAGCTGTTTTTT
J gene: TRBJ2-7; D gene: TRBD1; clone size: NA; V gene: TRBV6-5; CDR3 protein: CASSPQQGGSYEQYF; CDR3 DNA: TGTGCCAGCAGTCCACAACAGGGGGGAAGCTACGAGCAGTACTTC
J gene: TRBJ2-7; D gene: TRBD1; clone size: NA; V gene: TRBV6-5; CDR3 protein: CASILQGKGEQYF; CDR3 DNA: TGTGCCAGCATCCTACAGGGGAAGGGCGAGCAGTACTTC
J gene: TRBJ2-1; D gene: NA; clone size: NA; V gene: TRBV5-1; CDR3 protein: CASSSETGYNEQFF; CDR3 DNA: TGCGCCAGCAGCTCGGAAACAGGGTACAATGAGCAGTTCTTC
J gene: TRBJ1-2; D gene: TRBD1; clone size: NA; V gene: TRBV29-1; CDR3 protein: CSVARGQGGGYTF; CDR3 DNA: TGCAGCGTTGCTAGGGGACAGGGAGGCGGCTACACCTTC